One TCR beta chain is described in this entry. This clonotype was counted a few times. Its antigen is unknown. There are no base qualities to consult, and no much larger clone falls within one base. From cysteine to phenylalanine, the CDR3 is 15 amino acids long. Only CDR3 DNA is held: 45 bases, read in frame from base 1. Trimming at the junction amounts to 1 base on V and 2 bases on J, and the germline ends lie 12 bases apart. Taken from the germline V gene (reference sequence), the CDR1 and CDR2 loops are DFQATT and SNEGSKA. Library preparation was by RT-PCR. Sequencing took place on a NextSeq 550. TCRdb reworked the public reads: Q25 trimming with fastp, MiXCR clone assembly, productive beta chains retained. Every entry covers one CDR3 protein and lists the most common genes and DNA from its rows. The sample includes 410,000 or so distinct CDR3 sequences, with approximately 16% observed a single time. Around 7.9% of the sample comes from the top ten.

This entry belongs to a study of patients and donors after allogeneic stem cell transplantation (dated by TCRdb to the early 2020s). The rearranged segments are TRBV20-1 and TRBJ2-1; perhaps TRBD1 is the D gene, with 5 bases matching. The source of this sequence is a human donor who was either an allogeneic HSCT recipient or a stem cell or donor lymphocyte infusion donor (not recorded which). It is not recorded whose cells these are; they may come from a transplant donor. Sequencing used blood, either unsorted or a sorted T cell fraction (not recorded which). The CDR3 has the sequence CSARGSKGTYNEQFF. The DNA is TGCAGTGCTAGAGGTAGCAAGGGGACCTACAATGAGCAGTTCTTC.